The present entry profiles one TCR beta chain with its context. Its target antigen remains unknown. The data were taken from a study of T cells expressing NK-cell markers (dated by TCRdb to 2018 to 2021). Turning to the overall study: In sorted CD3+CD56+NKG2C+, CD3+CD56+NKG2C- and CD3+CD56-NKG2C+ T-cell subsets from 8 or 9 donors, TCR beta-chain repertoires were profiled. Illumina HiSeq 2000/2500, MiSeq or NextSeq was used to sequence libraries as 2 x 150 bp reads. The eight sequenced donors were randomly selected healthy volunteers, three men and five women. Of the eight sequenced donors, seven were found to be HCMV-seropositive and one was found to be HCMV-seronegative. What the research found in general, with its limitations: Those dominant clonotypes were again the most abundant among CD3+CD56-NKG2C+ cells in a few donors, at roughly 25-65%. For roughly six donors, the dominant CD3+CD56+NKG2C+ clonotypes were among the top 10 CD8+ clonotypes and accounted for 1.0-7.0% of CD8+ T cells. Whether the expanded NKG2C-expressing T cell clones were specific for HCMV antigens was left unclear.

Spanning cysteine to phenylalanine, the CDR3 consists of 12 amino acids. No DNA is listed. Sequences ENHRY (CDR1) and SYGVKD (CDR2) are obtained from the germline V gene. HCMV serostatus was determined by detecting HCMV-specific IgG in serum with a commercial ELISA kit. Peripheral blood mononuclear cells were isolated from blood by Ficoll density gradient centrifugation. The reads were generated on an Illumina HiSeq 2000. 5'RACE template switching, by which a universal primer site and unique molecular identifiers were added, was used to make TCR beta cDNA libraries. cDNA synthesis was primed from the TCR beta constant segment, followed by two successive PCR amplification steps. For the original study's pipeline: MIGEC was used to demultiplex reads and group reads by UMI, and MiTCR was used to assemble and quantify clonotypes. To remove erroneous sequences, TCR cDNA sequences were retained only when supported by two or more reads. The tcR package was used for downstream repertoire analysis, and clonotypes were matched between fractions using CDR3 nucleotide sequence together with V segment. VDJmatch was used to annotate antigen specificity against VDJdb, with one amino acid substitution allowed in CDR3. Each entry corresponds to one CDR3 protein sequence from reads that TCRdb reprocessed, and DNA is not given. The V and J calls reflect TCRdb's pipeline rather than the authors' work. The table for this sample records about 370,000 distinct CDR3 sequences. Jointly, the top ten make up roughly a tenth of the sample.

Source material: blood T cells: a sorted CD56 or NKG2C T cell subset, CD4+ or CD8+ T cells, or bulk PBMC T cells (not recorded which). This receptor was identified in a woman between 45 and 65 years old in good health. Donor details come from another sample of the same person, matched by shared clones. The sequence joins TRBV10-3 to TRBJ2-1; there is no DNA to check the TCRdb D call of TRBD2. CDR3 loop: CAITGPSSEQFF.